The rows below give T cell receptor beta chains drawn from one sample of a study of a mutant IDH1 vaccine in newly diagnosed glioma. The assay was immunoSEQ multiplex PCR, and TCRdb's table has in-frame clones only and misses some. The table records about 50,000 clones, roughly 84% of them present only once. What these receptors recognize is not known. Sample: PBMCs, taken from a glioma patient whose treatment included an IDH1 peptide vaccine. All receptors derive from a woman aged 18-29 years with glioma. Both conserved end residues are part of each CDR3. Fields, in order: CDR3 protein, D gene, J gene, V gene. D genes are given only for firm matches.

CDR3: CASSPYGSANTGELFF
D: NA
J: TRBJ2-2
V: TRBV7-9

CDR3: CASSLGGSSYEQYF
D: NA
J: TRBJ2-7
V: TRBV5-1

CDR3: CASSLRQGSTGELFF
D: TRBD1
J: TRBJ2-2
V: TRBV7-3

CDR3: CASSDQAWDRLYEQYF
D: TRBD1
J: TRBJ2-7
V: TRBV7-8

CDR3: CASSQGTGGLETQYF
D: TRBD1
J: TRBJ2-5
V: TRBV4-3

CDR3: CASSYHFFTWRGSNQPQHF
D: NA
J: TRBJ1-5
V: TRBV6-7

CDR3: CASSLVANQPQHF
D: NA
J: TRBJ1-5
V: TRBV7-2

CDR3: CASRGTIYEQYF
D: NA
J: TRBJ2-7
V: TRBV2

CDR3: CASSLGLGYEQYF
D: NA
J: TRBJ2-7
V: TRBV7-6

CDR3: CASSTRDGTTTGELFF
D: NA
J: TRBJ2-2
V: TRBV19

CDR3: CASSETDGYTF
D: NA
J: TRBJ1-2
V: TRBV2

CDR3: CASHEGLGGRDDQLFF
D: NA
J: TRBJ1-4
V: TRBV6-1

CDR3: CASSLVGQGKSDTEAFF
D: NA
J: TRBJ1-1
V: TRBV5-1

CDR3: CATLRDRGRENTEAFF
D: TRBD1
J: TRBJ1-1
V: TRBV15

CDR3: CAIRGGGSVGTGELFF
D: TRBD2
J: TRBJ2-2
V: TRBV10-3

CDR3: CATSPPRGGRLFF
D: NA
J: TRBJ1-4
V: TRBV15

CDR3: CASSVTGEAFF
D: NA
J: TRBJ1-1
V: TRBV6-1

CDR3: CASSIGLAGYNEQFF
D: TRBD2
J: TRBJ2-1
V: TRBV19

CDR3: CSVGGTAMNTEAFF
D: TRBD1
J: TRBJ1-1
V: TRBV29-1

CDR3: CASSERGQDSNQPQHF
D: NA
J: TRBJ1-5
V: TRBV25-1

CDR3: CASGPAPGELFF
D: NA
J: TRBJ2-2
V: TRBV6-5

CDR3: CASSAQLSGDNEQFF
D: NA
J: TRBJ2-1
V: TRBV6-4

CDR3: CASSQGGGSYNEQFF
D: TRBD2
J: TRBJ2-1
V: TRBV4-3

CDR3: CASSVRTGGTGELFF
D: TRBD1
J: TRBJ2-2
V: TRBV2

CDR3: CASSFGLLNTEAFF
D: NA
J: TRBJ1-1
V: TRBV13

CDR3: CASSSKTGKGTEAFF
D: TRBD1
J: TRBJ1-1
V: TRBV7-2

CDR3: CASNSPGQLYGYTF
D: NA
J: TRBJ1-2
V: TRBV6-1

CDR3: CASRQVGGTGELFF
D: NA
J: TRBJ2-2
V: TRBV6-4

CDR3: CASSLPNRGGTEAFF
D: TRBD1
J: TRBJ1-1
V: TRBV5-4

CDR3: CASSEYPDNEQFF
D: NA
J: TRBJ2-1
V: TRBV10-1

CDR3: CASSYEWARSGETQYF
D: NA
J: TRBJ2-5
V: TRBV6-5

CDR3: CASSDRGRNTEAFF
D: NA
J: TRBJ1-1
V: TRBV10-1

CDR3: CASSLSRNRVGEQFF
D: NA
J: TRBJ2-1
V: TRBV7-6

CDR3: CAISMPRPGQAYEQYF
D: TRBD1
J: TRBJ2-7
V: TRBV10-3

CDR3: CSVETGAGANVLTF
D: TRBD1
J: TRBJ2-6
V: TRBV29-1

CDR3: CASSPGTVGYGYTF
D: TRBD1
J: TRBJ1-2
V: TRBV7-8

CDR3: CSAPNLGKLFF
D: NA
J: TRBJ1-4
V: TRBV20-1

CDR3: CASSYRAMNTEAFF
D: NA
J: TRBJ1-1
V: TRBV6-5